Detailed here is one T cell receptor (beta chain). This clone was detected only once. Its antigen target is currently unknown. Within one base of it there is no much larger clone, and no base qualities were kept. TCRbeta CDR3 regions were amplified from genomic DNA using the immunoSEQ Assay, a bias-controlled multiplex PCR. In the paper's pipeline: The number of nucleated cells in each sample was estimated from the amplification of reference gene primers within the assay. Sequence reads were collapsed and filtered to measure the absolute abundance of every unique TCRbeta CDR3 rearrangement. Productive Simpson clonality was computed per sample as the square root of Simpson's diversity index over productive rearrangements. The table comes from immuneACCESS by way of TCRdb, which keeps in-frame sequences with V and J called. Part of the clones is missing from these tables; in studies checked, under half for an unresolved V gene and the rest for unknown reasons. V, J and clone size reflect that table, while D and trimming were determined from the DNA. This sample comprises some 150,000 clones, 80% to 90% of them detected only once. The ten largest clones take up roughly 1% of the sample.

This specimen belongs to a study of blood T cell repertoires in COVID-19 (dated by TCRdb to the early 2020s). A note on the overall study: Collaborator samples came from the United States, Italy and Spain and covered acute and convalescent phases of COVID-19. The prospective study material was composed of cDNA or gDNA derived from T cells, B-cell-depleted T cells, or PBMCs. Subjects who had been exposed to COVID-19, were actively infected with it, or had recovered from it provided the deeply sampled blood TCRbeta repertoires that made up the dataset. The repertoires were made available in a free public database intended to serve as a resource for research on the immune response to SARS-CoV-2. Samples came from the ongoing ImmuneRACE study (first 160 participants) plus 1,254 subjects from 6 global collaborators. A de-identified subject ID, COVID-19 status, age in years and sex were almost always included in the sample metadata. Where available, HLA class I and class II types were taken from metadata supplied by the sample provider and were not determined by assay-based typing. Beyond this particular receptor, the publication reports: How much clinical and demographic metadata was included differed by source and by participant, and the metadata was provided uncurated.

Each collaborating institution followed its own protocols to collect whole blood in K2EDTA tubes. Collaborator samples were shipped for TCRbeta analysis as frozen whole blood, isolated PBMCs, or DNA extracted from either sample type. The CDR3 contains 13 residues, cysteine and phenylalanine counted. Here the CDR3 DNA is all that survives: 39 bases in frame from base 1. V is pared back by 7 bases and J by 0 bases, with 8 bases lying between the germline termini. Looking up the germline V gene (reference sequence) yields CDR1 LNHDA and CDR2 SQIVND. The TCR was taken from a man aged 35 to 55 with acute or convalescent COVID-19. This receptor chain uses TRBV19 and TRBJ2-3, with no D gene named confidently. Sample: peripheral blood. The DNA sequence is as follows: TGTGCCAGTAAGACTCCTAGCACAGATACGCAGTATTTT. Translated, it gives CASKTPSTDTQYF.